These T cell receptor beta chains were read from a single sample in a study of cytomegalovirus exposure and HLA in healthy donors. Method: immunoSEQ multiplex PCR; TCRdb's copy keeps in-frame clones and lacks some. Among about 190,000 clones listed, 60% to 80% were seen once. What was sequenced was PBMCs. These receptors were obtained from a woman younger than 35 in good health and CMV-seronegative. Each CDR3 is given with its conserved first and last residue. Each record gives: D gene, CDR3 length, clone size, V gene, J gene, CDR3 DNA, CDR3 protein. A D gene is named only where the DNA matches it firmly. Size is omitted from some rows. Given values are once, few, many or a class for expanded clones.

>-|16|few|TRBV19|TRBJ2-3
TGTGCCAGTAAGCCTCAACCGGGATCTAGCACAGATACGCAGTATTTT
CASKPQPGSSTDTQYF
>TRBD2|17|-|TRBV15|TRBJ2-5
TGTGCCACCAGCCGGGGAGCGGGAGAGTTTTTGGTGGAGACCCAGTACTTC
CATSRGAGEFLVETQYF
>-|15|-|TRBV5-6|TRBJ2-2
TGTGCCAGCAGCGTCCTGGACAGATATACCGGGGAGCTGTTTTTT
CASSVLDRYTGELFF
>TRBD1|14|-|TRBV29-1|TRBJ1-2
TGCAGCGTCCAAACGGGGGACAGGAAAGGTGGCTACACCTTC
CSVQTGDRKGGYTF
>TRBD1|14|-|TRBV5-5|TRBJ2-7
TGTGCCAGCAGCTCATGGGACAGAACCTACGAGCAGTACTTC
CASSSWDRTYEQYF
>-|13|few|TRBV9|TRBJ1-1
TGTGCCAGCAGCGTAGAAGGATGGGAGGAAGCTTTCTTT
CASSVEGWEEAFF
>-|14|-|TRBV6-5|TRBJ1-3
TGTGCCAGTAATTCTCCAGGAGGTGGAAACACCATATATTTT
CASNSPGGGNTIYF
>-|13|-|TRBV7-9|TRBJ1-1
TGTGCCAGCAGCCCTACTGTGAACACTGAAGCTTTCTTT
CASSPTVNTEAFF
>TRBD2|16|-|TRBV30|TRBJ2-3
TGTGCCTGGAGTGTGACTAGCGGGAGTGTGGTAGATACGCAGTATTTT
CAWSVTSGSVVDTQYF
>-|15|-|TRBV7-2|TRBJ1-1
TGTGCCAGCAGCACCCGACCAACAGCGAACACTGAAGCTTTCTTT
CASSTRPTANTEAFF
>-|13|-|TRBV5-6|TRBJ2-2
TGTGCCACGGCGGCAGCGAACACCGGGGAGCTGTTTTTT
CATAAANTGELFF
>-|18|-|TRBV28|TRBJ1-5
TGTGCCAGCAGTCCGCTTCCCAGACAGGCCAACAGCAATCAGCCCCAGCATTTT
CASSPLPRQANSNQPQHF
>-|19|-|TRBV4-1|TRBJ1-3
TGCGCCAGCAGCCAAGGGTGGGTTAGGCAGCGAACTTCTGGAAACACCATATATTTT
CASSQGWVRQRTSGNTIYF
>TRBD2|16|-|TRBV11-2|TRBJ2-7
TGTGCCAGCAGCTTAGCAGCAGCGGGGGGTATATACGAGCAGTACTTC
CASSLAAAGGIYEQYF
>-|13|few|TRBV27|TRBJ1-2
TGTGCCAGCAGTTTCTCTTCAGGGGTTGGCTACACCTTC
CASSFSSGVGYTF
>-|14|-|TRBV27|TRBJ2-1
TGTGCCAGCGAAAAAGTGGGGGGAGGAAATGAGCAGTTCTTC
CASEKVGGGNEQFF
>TRBD1|16|-|TRBV28|TRBJ2-2
TGTGCCAGCAGTTTAGACAGGGCCCTGAACACCGGGGAGCTGTTTTTT
CASSLDRALNTGELFF
>TRBD1|15|-|TRBV28|TRBJ2-1
TGTGCCAGCAACCAAGACAGGGGAGACGTGAATGAGCAGTTCTTC
CASNQDRGDVNEQFF
>-|15|once|TRBV5-1|TRBJ1-1
TGCGCCAGCAGCCGTAAGTCGATACAGGGCTCTGAAGCTTTCTTT
CASSRKSIQGSEAFF
>TRBD1|19|-|TRBV11-1|TRBJ1-1
TGTGCCAGCAGCTTAGATCGCGCGGGACAGGCGAGAATGAACACTGAAGCTTTCTTT
CASSLDRAGQARMNTEAFF
>TRBD1|16|-|TRBV28|TRBJ1-1
TGTGCCAGCAGTTTACGCACGGCCGGGACAGACACTGAAGCTTTCTTT
CASSLRTAGTDTEAFF
>-|15|-|TRBV19|TRBJ1-5
TGTGCCAGTAGGCTCGACAGTTATAGCAATCAGCCCCAGCATTTT
CASRLDSYSNQPQHF
>TRBD2|16|-|TRBV7-2|TRBJ2-1
TGTGCCAGCAGCTTACTAGCGGGGAGCTCCTACAATGAGCAGTTCTTC
CASSLLAGSSYNEQFF
>-|14|-|TRBV6-6|TRBJ1-2
TGTGCCAGCAGTTGGGAGGGGGTCCCAGGTGGCTACACCTTC
CASSWEGVPGGYTF
>TRBD1|15|once|TRBV9|TRBJ2-1
TGTGCCAGCAGCGCCGGGACAGGGTTAGGTGAGGAGCAGTTCTTC
CASSAGTGLGEEQFF
>TRBD2|17|-|TRBV19|TRBJ2-3
TGTGCCAGTAGTATAGAGCCACTAGCGGGTCCCCCGGATACGCAGTATTTT
CASSIEPLAGPPDTQYF
>-|14|-|TRBV25-1|TRBJ2-1
TGTGCCAGCAGTAGGCCGGGAAGCTACAATGAGCAGTTCTTC
CASSRPGSYNEQFF
>-|14|-|TRBV2|TRBJ2-1
TGTGCCAGCAGCCCAGGGGTACGATACAATGAGCAGTTCTTC
CASSPGVRYNEQFF
>-|14|-|TRBV15|TRBJ1-4
TGTGCCACCAGCAGAGACAGGGTGGGTGAAAAACTGTTTTTT
CATSRDRVGEKLFF
>-|14|-|TRBV7-9|TRBJ1-1
TGTGCCAGCAGTTCCGACAGACAGAACACTGAAGCTTTCTTT
CASSSDRQNTEAFF
>TRBD1|16|few|TRBV5-1|TRBJ2-7
TGCGCCAGCAGCTCAACCCGGGACAGCGGAACCTACGAGCAGTACTTC
CASSSTRDSGTYEQYF
>-|16|-|TRBV7-2|TRBJ1-3
TGTGCCAGCAGCGTAGGAGCGTCCCCCCGAGGAAACACCATATATTTT
CASSVGASPRGNTIYF
>-|16|-|TRBV15|TRBJ1-3
TGTGCCACCAGCAGAGATTGGGCGAACTCTGGAAACACCATATATTTT
CATSRDWANSGNTIYF
>TRBD2|17|-|TRBV14|TRBJ2-5
TGTGCCAGCAGCCCCATTAATAGCGGGCTCCATCGGGAGACCCAGTACTTC
CASSPINSGLHRETQYF
>TRBD2|19|few|TRBV4-3|TRBJ2-3
TGCGCCAGCAGCCAAGACCCCCGTCTAGCGGGATCTAGCACAGATACGCAGTATTTT
CASSQDPRLAGSSTDTQYF
>TRBD2|16|-|TRBV5-1|TRBJ2-3
TGCGCCAGCAGCTTGGCCAGAGCGGGAGAGACAGATACGCAGTATTTT
CASSLARAGETDTQYF
>-|14|-|TRBV4-1|TRBJ2-7
TGCGCCAGCAGCCAAGTCACAGCCTCCTACGAGCAGTACTTC
CASSQVTASYEQYF
>-|13|few|TRBV28|TRBJ1-5
TGTGCCGCCCTTAGGGGCCACAATCAGCCCCAGCATTTT
CAALRGHNQPQHF
>TRBD1|14|-|TRBV19|TRBJ2-3
TGTGCCAGTAGCCGGGACAGGGGTACAGATACGCAGTATTTT
CASSRDRGTDTQYF
>TRBD1|18|-|TRBV29-1|TRBJ1-1
TGCAGCGTTGGACCAACAGGGGGCGTTTCTCGTGGGAACACTGAAGCTTTCTTT
CSVGPTGGVSRGNTEAFF
>-|15|-|TRBV2|TRBJ2-3
TGTGCCAGCAGCGGACCCGGGGGAAGCACAGATACGCAGTATTTT
CASSGPGGSTDTQYF
>-|15|few|TRBV6-1|TRBJ1-6
TGTGCCAGCAGTGAAACGCAGGGGAATAATTCACCCCTCCACTTT
CASSETQGNNSPLHF
>TRBD1|15|-|TRBV2|TRBJ1-5
TGTGCCAGCAGGGGGGCCGGGCAGGGGGGTCAGCCCCAGCATTTT
CASRGAGQGGQPQHF
>TRBD1|14|once|TRBV27|TRBJ2-7
TGTGCCAGCAGTTTATGGGACAGGGTGGACGAGCAGTACTTC
CASSLWDRVDEQYF
>-|15|once|TRBV6-1|TRBJ1-2
TGTGCCAGCAGTGAGGGGCAGGGGTCCTCATATGGCTACACCTTC
CASSEGQGSSYGYTF
>TRBD1|14|-|TRBV5-1|TRBJ2-7
TGCGCCAGCAGCTTTACAGGGGGACCCTACGAGCAGTACTTC
CASSFTGGPYEQYF
>TRBD1|18|-|TRBV25-1|TRBJ2-2
TGTGCCAGCAGTGAACGACCTTACAGGGGCCGGAACACCGGGGAGCTGTTTTTT
CASSERPYRGRNTGELFF
>-|15|-|TRBV5-6|TRBJ1-5
TGTGCCAGCAGCGTAGACAGCCTGGGCAATCAGCCCCAGCATTTT
CASSVDSLGNQPQHF
>-|13|-|TRBV6-1|TRBJ1-6
TGTGCCAGCGGACAGATCTATAATTCACCCCTCCACTTT
CASGQIYNSPLHF
>TRBD1|14|-|TRBV9|TRBJ2-7
TGTGCCAGCACCCCGGGACAGGGGGCTGTCGAGCAGTACTTC
CASTPGQGAVEQYF
>-|13|-|TRBV2|TRBJ1-2
TGTGCCAGCAGGGCCGGGGGGTCATATGGCTACACCTTC
CASRAGGSYGYTF
>-|15|-|TRBV6-1|TRBJ1-1
TGTGCCAGCAGTGACTACCTAGAAATGAACACTGAAGCTTTCTTT
CASSDYLEMNTEAFF